The 5 T cell receptor beta chains presented below share a single source sample, sequenced in a study of type 1 and type 2 diabetes patients (dated by TCRdb to between 2015 and 2016). Data came from an Illumina MiSeq. Genomic DNA from sorted T cell subsets was used as template for TCRbeta CDR3 amplification. Multiplex PCR with 30 forward and 13 reverse primers amplified the TCRbeta CDR3 region. TCRdb ran its own pipeline on the public reads, namely fastp trimming at Q25 and MiXCR clone calling, and kept in-frame beta chains. Rows are unified per CDR3 protein, each entry keeping the most common DNA and genes. The sample has approximately 260,000 distinct CDR3 sequences on record, 47% of them singletons. The ten largest clones add up to about an eighth of the sample. Sequencing was performed on peripheral blood mononuclear cells (PBMCs). The receptors were sampled from a man aged 18 to 30 with type 2 diabetes.

This clonotype was detected only a few times. The rearrangement joins TRBV20-1 to TRBJ2-2; a possible D gene is TRBD1 (5 bases). The germline V gene has CDR1 DFQATT and CDR2 SNEGSKA (reference sequence). Trimming took 6 bases from V and 3 from J, leaving 14 bases between them. This CDR3 is 14 amino acids long. CDR3 nucleotide sequence: TGCAGTGCCGAAGGGGTTCCGGACACCGGGGAGCTGTTTTTT. Its protein product is CSAEGVPDTGELFF.

V is TRBV12-3 or TRBV12-4 and J is TRBJ1-2, with unresolved D. The CDR3 covers 13 residues. V was clipped by 2 bases and J by 3 bases, with 7 bases between them. CDR3 amino acids: CASSLMRDYGYTF. The CDR3 nucleotides read TGTGCCAGCAGTTTAATGAGGGACTATGGCTACACCTTC.

This clonotype was picked up many times. The chain has TRBV10-2 and TRBJ2-7, with D uncertain. The CDR3 consists of 12 residues. Per germline, CDR1 WSHSY and CDR2 SAAADI. Trimming shortened V by 4 bases and J by 1 base, and 5 bases separated the two germline ends. The CDR3: CASSGASYEQYF. In DNA, the CDR3 is TGCGCCAGCAGTGGGGCTTCCTACGAGCAGTACTTC.

The chain uses TRBV6-1 and TRBJ2-7; the D is unclear. The CDR3 runs to 14 residues. Trimming cost V 5 bases and J 10 bases, with 21 bases left between them. Germline V gene sequence: CDR1 MNHNS, CDR2 SASEGT. CDR3 nucleotide sequence: TGTGCCAGCAGTAATACAGAGGCGCCCCCAGAACAGTACTTC. This codes for CASSNTEAPPEQYF.

There are a few counts of this clonotype. The CDR3 sequence is CAISGGVREGGDNEQFF. The CDR3 DNA reads as TGTGCCATCAGTGGAGGGGTGCGGGAGGGCGGGGACAATGAGCAGTTCTTC. V gene TRBV10-3 combines with J gene TRBJ2-1; 9 bases agree with TRBD2. Germline V gene data show CDR1 as ENHRY and CDR2 as SYGVKD. Losses at the gene ends were 4 bases for V and 5 bases for J; bases not matched to a gene: 12. The CDR3 has 17 residues.